This T cell receptor (beta chain) was identified in a study of shared clonotypes between healthy human individuals. Some clones are missing from TCRdb's copy, which holds only in-frame ones; the method was immunoSEQ multiplex PCR. The sample lists fewer than 700,000 clones, around 78% occurring once. The germline V gene has CDR1 LNHDA and CDR2 SQIVND (reference sequence). The CDR3 is made up of 15 amino acids. V was pared by 6 bases and J by 2 bases, with 6 bases of the junction left unmatched. Notes on this clone: The sample carries other DNA sequences with the same CDR3.

Specimen: PBMCs. The gene calls are TRBV19 and TRBJ2-1; 8 bases align to TRBD2. The receptor comes from a woman aged 40 to 50 in good health. Some clones in this sample may be carry-over from other donors' samples. CDR3 residues: CASSVSGLAYNEQFF. The CDR3 region has the DNA TGTGCCAGTAGCGTCTCGGGACTAGCCTACAATGAGCAGTTCTTC.